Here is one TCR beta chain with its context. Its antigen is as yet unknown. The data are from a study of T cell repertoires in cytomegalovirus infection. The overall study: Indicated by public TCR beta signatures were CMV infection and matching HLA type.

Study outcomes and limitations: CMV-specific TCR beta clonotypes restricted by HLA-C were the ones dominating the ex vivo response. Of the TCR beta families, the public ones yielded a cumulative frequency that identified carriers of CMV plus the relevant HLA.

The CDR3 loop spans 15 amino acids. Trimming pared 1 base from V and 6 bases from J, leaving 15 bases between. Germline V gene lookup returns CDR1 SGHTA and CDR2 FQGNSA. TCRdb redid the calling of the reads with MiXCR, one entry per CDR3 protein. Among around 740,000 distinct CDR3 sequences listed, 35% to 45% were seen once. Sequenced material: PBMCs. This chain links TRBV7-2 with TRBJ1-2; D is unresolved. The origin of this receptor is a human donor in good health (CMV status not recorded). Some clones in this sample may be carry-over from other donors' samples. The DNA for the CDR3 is TGTGCCAGCAGCTTAGGGGTGGGGAATCTGGATGGCTACACCTTC. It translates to CASSLGVGNLDGYTF.